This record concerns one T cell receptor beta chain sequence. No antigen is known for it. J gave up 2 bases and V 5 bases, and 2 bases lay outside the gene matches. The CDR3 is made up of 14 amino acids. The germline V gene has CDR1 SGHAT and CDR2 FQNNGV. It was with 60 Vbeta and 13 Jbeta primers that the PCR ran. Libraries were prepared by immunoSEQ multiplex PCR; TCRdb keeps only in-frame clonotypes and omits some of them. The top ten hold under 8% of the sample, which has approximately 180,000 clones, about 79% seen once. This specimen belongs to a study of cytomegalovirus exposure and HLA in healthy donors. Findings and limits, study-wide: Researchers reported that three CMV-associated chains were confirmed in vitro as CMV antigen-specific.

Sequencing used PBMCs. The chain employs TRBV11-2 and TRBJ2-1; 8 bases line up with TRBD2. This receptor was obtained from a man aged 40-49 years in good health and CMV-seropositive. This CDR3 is CASSLTSAYNEQFF. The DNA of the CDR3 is TGTGCCAGCAGCCTGACTAGCGCCTACAATGAGCAGTTCTTC.